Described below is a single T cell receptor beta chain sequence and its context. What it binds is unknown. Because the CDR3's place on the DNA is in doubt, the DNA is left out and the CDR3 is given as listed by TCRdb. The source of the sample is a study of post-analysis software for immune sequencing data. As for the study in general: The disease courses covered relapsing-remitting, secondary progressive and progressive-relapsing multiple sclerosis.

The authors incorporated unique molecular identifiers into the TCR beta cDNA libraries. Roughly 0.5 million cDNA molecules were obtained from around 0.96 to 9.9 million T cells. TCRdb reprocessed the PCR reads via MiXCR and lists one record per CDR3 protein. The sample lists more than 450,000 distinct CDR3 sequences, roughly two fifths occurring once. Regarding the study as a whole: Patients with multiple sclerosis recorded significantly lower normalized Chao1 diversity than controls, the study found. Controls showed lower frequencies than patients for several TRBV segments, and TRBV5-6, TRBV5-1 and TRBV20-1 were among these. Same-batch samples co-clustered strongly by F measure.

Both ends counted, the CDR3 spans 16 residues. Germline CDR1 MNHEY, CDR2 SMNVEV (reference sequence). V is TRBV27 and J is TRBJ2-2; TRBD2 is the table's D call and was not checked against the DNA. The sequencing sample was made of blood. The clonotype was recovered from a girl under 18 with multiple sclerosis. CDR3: CASSSSGGPVTGELFF.